The T cell receptor beta chain under discussion was sequenced for a study of shared clonotypes between healthy human individuals. This clone is a singleton in its sample. This CDR3 spans 13 amino acids. The J segment lost 4 bases and the V segment lost 6 bases, leaving 5 bases of the junction unmatched. CDR1 and CDR2 (germline): MDHEN, SYDVKM. Libraries were prepared by immunoSEQ multiplex PCR; TCRdb keeps only in-frame clonotypes and omits some of them. The sample includes about 1.1 million clones, 75% to 80% of them seen just once. The chain employs TRBV28 and TRBJ2-5, with TRBD2 identical over 7 bases. The sequence was collected from a young man in good health. Some clones in this sample may be carry-over from other donors' samples. The sequenced material came from memory CD4+ T cells from PBMCs. Indicated subset: CD45RA-negative fraction. CDR3 in DNA: TGTGCCAGCAGGGGGAGGGTCGTAGAGACCCAGTACTTC. This codes for CASRGRVVETQYF.